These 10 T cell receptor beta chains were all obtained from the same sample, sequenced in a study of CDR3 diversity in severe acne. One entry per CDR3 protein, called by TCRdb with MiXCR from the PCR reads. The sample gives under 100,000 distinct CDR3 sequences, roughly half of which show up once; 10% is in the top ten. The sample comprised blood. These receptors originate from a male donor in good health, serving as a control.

Here the CDR3 reads CSASPDGQVHEQYF. CDR3 sequence (DNA): TGCAGTGCTAGTCCCGACGGTCAGGTCCACGAGCAGTACTTC. The rearrangement joins TRBV20-1 to TRBJ2-7; the D is unclear. Germline assignment: CDR1 DFQATT and CDR2 SNEGSKA (reference sequence). The CDR3 covers 14 residues. The V and J ends lost 3 bases and 5 bases respectively, with 17 bases between them.

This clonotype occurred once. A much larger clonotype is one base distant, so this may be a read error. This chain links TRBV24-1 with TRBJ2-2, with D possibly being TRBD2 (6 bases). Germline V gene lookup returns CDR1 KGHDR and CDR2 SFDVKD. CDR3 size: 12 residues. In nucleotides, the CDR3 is TGTGTCACCAACGGGGGAGCCGGGGAGCTGTTTTTT. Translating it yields CVTNGGAGELFF.

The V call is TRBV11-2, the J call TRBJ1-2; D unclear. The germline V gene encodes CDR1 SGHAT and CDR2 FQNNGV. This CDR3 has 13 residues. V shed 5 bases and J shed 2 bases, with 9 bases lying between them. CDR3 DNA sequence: TGTGCCAGCAGCCCGACGGAGAACTATGGCTACACCTTC. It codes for CASSPTENYGYTF.

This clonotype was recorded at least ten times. The CDR3 DNA reads as TGCAGCGTTGAAGTACGACAGGAGAGCTCTGGGGCCAACGTCCTGACTTTC. It encodes CSVEVRQESSGANVLTF. V gene TRBV29-1 combines with J gene TRBJ2-6; maybe TRBD1 (6 bases). Germline loops: CDR1 SQVTM, CDR2 ANQGSEA. Trimming shortened V by 1 base and J by 0 bases, and 13 bases separated the two germline ends. This CDR3 is built from 17 residues.

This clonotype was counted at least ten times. CDR3 sequence: CASSPTRSVGYTF. CDR3 DNA sequence: TGTGCCAGCAGCCCCACCCGTTCGGTGGGCTACACCTTC. V usage is TRBV5-6 and J usage is TRBJ1-2; no clear D. CDR3 length: 13 residues. V was clipped by 4 bases and J by 8 bases, with 15 bases between them. Germline loops: CDR1 SGHDT, CDR2 YYEEEE. Complete variable domain (other parts from reference TRBV5-6 and TRBJ1-2): DAGVTQSPTHLIKTRGQQVTLRCSPKSGHDTVSWYQQALGQGPQFIFQYYEEEERQRGNFPDRFSGHQFPNYSSELNVNALLLGDSALYLCASSPTRSVGYTFGSGTRLTVV.

The chain's CDR3 is CASSSPKGNYGYTF. DNA of the CDR3: TGTGCCAGCAGCTCGCCAAAGGGGAACTATGGCTACACCTTC. The genes are TRBV5-8 and TRBJ1-2, with TRBD1 as a possible D gene (5 bases). Trimming took 3 bases from V and 2 from J, leaving 11 bases between them. Per the germline V gene, CDR1 is SGHTS and CDR2 is YDEGEE. The CDR3 sequence is 14 residues long.

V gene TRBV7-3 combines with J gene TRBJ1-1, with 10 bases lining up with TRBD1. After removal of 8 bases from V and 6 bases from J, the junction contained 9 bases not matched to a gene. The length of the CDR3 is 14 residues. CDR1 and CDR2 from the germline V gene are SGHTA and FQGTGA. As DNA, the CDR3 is TGTGCCAGCCACCCGGGACAGGGGTTCGCTGAAGCTTTCTTT. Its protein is CASHPGQGFAEAFF.

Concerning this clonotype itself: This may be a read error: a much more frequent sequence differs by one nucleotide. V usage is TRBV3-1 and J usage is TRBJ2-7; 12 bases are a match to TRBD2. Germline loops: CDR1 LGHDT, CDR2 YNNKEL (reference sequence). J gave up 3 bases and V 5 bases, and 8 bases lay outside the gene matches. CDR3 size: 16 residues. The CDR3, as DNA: TGTGCCAGCAGCGCGGGACTAGCGGGCGACGACTACGAGCAGTACTTC. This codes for CASSAGLAGDDYEQYF.

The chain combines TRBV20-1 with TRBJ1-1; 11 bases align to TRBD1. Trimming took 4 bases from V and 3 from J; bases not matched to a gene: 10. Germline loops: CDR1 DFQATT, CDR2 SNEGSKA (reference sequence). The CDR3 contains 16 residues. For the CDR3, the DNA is TGCAGTGCTACAACCGGGACAGGGGGTAGGGACACTGAAGCTTTCTTT. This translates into CSATTGTGGRDTEAFF.

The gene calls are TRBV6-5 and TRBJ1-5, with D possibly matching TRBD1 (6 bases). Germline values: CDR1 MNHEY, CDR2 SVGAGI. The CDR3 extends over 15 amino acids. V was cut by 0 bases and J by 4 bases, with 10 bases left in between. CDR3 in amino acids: CASSYSGGWNQPQHF. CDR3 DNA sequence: TGTGCCAGCAGTTACTCGGGGGGCTGGAATCAGCCCCAGCATTTT.